Sequencing of this T cell receptor (beta chain) was carried out in a study of T-cell reconstitution after alpha-beta-depleted transplantation in children. Study results and limitations: Reported findings indicate that, about two months after transplant, alpha-beta T cells came from several hundred expanded clones, which were derived from non-depleted graft cells. T-cell counts and diversity at one year post-transplant came mainly from newly produced T cells. Diversity of TCRbeta at day 60 was high in some patients, arising from surviving recipient T cells and thymic progenitors.

This clonotype was seen ten or more times. Its matching antigen is unknown. Preparation of the TCRbeta library involved a method that used unique molecular identifiers. TCRdb called the PCR reads again in MiXCR, with one record for every CDR3 protein. Of 240,000 or so distinct CDR3 sequences in the sample, around 7.8% were seen once. CDR1 and CDR2 from the germline V gene are SGHRS and YFSETQ. CDR3 length equals 15 residues. With 0 bases clipped from V and 4 bases from J, the junction kept 2 bases outside the gene matches. This receptor was obtained from a male patient younger than 18 who had a stem cell transplant for acute lymphoblastic leukemia, so the T cells may come from the graft donor. The specimen was PBMCs, mostly from graft donor cells, collected 180 days after TCRalphabeta/CD19-depleted stem cell transplant. The chain employs TRBV5-1 and TRBJ2-3, with TRBD1 matching over 10 bases. The CDR3 loop reads CASSLGDRGADTQYF. The CDR3, as DNA: TGCGCCAGCAGCTTGGGGGACAGGGGAGCAGATACGCAGTATTTT.